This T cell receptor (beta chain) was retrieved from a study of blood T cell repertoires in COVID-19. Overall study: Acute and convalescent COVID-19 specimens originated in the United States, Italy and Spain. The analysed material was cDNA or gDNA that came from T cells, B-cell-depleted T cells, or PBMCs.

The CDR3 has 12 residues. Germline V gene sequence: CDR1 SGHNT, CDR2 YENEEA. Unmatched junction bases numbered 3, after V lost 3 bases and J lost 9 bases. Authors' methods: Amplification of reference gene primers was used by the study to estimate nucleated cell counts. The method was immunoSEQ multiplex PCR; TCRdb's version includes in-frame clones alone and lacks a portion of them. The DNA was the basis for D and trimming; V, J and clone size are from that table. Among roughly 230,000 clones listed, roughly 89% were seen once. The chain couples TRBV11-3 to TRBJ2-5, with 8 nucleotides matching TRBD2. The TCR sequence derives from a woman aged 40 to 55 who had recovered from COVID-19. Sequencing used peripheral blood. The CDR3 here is CASSLTGGAQYF. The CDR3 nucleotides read TGTGCCAGCAGCTTGACGGGAGGGGCCCAGTACTTC.